This record covers a single T cell receptor (beta chain). Its target antigen remains unknown. The sample holds no much larger clone one base away, and base qualities are not on file. PBMCs were separated by density centrifugation and stained for CD3, CD4 and CD8, after which CD4+ and CD8+ T cells were sorted on a FACSAria. Unaffected controls provided scalp biopsies and blood samples. The protocol used for the library was the immunoSEQ multiplex PCR assay. For TCR sequencing, RNA was extracted from every sample and reverse transcribed into cDNA to serve as template. First-strand cDNA was synthesized using SuperScript III with a 2:1 mix of oligo-dT and random hexamers. A synthetic immune receptor repertoire was used to measure amplification bias, and any remaining bias was corrected computationally. Concerning the study's data processing: Raw reads were preprocessed for error removal, and CDR3 was defined according to IMGT conventions as running from the conserved cysteine to phenylalanine. Clonality was computed as 1 minus the Shannon entropy, with the entropy normalized by log2 of the number of productive unique TCRs. Scalp TCRbeta sequences were cross-referenced with sorted blood CD4 and CD8 repertoires so that the CD4 or CD8 identity of scalp clones could be inferred. Held by TCRdb, this immuneACCESS table contains in-frame sequences only and omits some clones. Under half of the omission traces to an unresolved V gene where checked; the cause of the rest is unknown. V, J and clone size derive from that table, while D and trimming were established from the DNA sequence. The sample table shows some 110,000 clones, and over 60% are seen once. The ten most abundant clones make up around 3% of the sample.

This sample is part of a study of CD8+ T cells in alopecia areata (dated by TCRdb to between 2017 and 2018). Concerning the study at large: High-throughput TCRbeta sequencing was used to examine T cell clonal expansion in alopecia areata in both the C3H/HeJ mouse model and human patients. Scalp clonality was compared among normal scalp (n=4), patchy alopecia areata scalp (n=8), and alopecia totalis/universalis scalp (n=8). RNA came from the PAXgene miRNA kit for fixed scalp, the miRNeasy kit for PBMCs, and the RNeasy kit for mouse skin. TCRbeta CDR3 regions were amplified by immunoSEQ multiplex PCR using 35 Vbeta forward and 13 Jbeta reverse primers. In humans, TCRbeta sequencing was performed on scalp tissue and on sorted CD4+ and CD8+ peripheral blood T cells from healthy controls and from patients with patchy or totalis/universalis alopecia areata.

CDR1 and CDR2, per the germline V gene, are SQVTM and ANQGSEA. CDR3 length: 12 amino acids, cysteine to phenylalanine. CDR3 DNA is the only sequence kept; it has 36 bases, read in frame from the first base. The junction shows trimming of 4 bases on V and 3 bases on J, plus 10 bases between the germline ends. Here is what the overall study found, with its caveats: Unlike mouse skin, which is dominated by gammadelta T cells, normal human skin has resident alphabeta T cells that are also sequenced, and this complicates analysis of the scalp TCR repertoire. Higher clonality and more expanded CD8+ clones were observed in lesional scalp than in normal scalp, particularly in alopecia totalis/universalis, a finding suggestive of antigenic drive. Compared with mice, TCR sequences shared between patients were less clear, possibly partly because of HLA diversity across the patient population.

The TCR originated in a human donor in good health. The sequence joins TRBV29-1 to TRBJ2-7; a confident D gene designation cannot be given. Material for sequencing was CD4+ T cells sorted from blood. The CDR3 here reads CSVGPFGYEQYF. DNA sequence: TGCAGCGTTGGACCGTTCGGCTACGAGCAGTACTTC.